This T cell receptor (beta chain) comes out of a study of blood T cell repertoires in COVID-19. Study-level background: COVID-19 samples collected from the United States, Italy and Spain covered acute and convalescent phases. PBMCs, B-cell-depleted T cells, or T cells provided the cDNA or gDNA that made up the material.

In germline, CDR1 is LNHNV, CDR2 YYDKDF (reference sequence). V lost 7 bases, J lost 4 bases, and 8 bases lay in between. This CDR3 has 13 amino acids. Data came from immunoSEQ multiplex PCR; TCRdb stores just in-frame clones and leaves some out. The top ten hold 5.1% of the sample, which has 50,000 to 75,000 clones, about 90% seen once. Specimen: peripheral blood. The receptor's source is a man of 80 years or more in a cohort sampled during active COVID-19. The chain uses TRBV15 and TRBJ2-6; D gene ambiguous. The CDR3 protein is CATTPLGANVLTF. DNA for the CDR3: TGTGCCACCACCCCACTCGGGGCCAACGTCCTGACTTTC.